This T cell receptor (beta chain) comes out of a study of blood T cell repertoires in COVID-19. The CDR3 consists of 13 residues. Germline CDR1 reads SGHDN; CDR2 reads FVKESK. V was trimmed by 0 bases and J by 1 base, leaving 3 bases between them. As for this clone: Additional DNA sequences in this sample encode the identical CDR3.

The assay was immunoSEQ multiplex PCR, and TCRdb's table has in-frame clones only and misses some. The table has about 220,000 clones, 80% seen once. This sequence originates from a woman in her sixties or seventies with acute or convalescent COVID-19. The source material was peripheral blood. The rearrangement links TRBV14 to TRBJ1-1; no definite D call. The CDR3 nucleotides are TGTGCCAGCAGCCAAGATCAGAACACTGAAGCTTTCTTT. Amino acid sequence: CASSQDQNTEAFF.